Presented here are 16 T cell receptor beta chains from one specimen sequenced in a study of neurological immune-mediated disorders. TCRdb ran MiXCR on the 5' RACE reads and lists one entry per CDR3 protein. The table shows under 130,000 distinct CDR3 sequences, with approximately 11% occurring only once. Time point noted: longitudinal time-point 3. Sequencing was performed on PBMCs. Receptors originate from a female donor with HTLV-1-associated myelopathy (HAM/TSP).

This clonotype occurred many times. The chain is built from TRBV20-1 and TRBJ1-6; the match to TRBD1 covers 7 bases. Germline loops: CDR1 DFQATT, CDR2 SNEGSKA (reference sequence). V lost 3 bases, J lost 10 bases, and 12 bases stayed unmatched. This CDR3 spans 15 amino acids. CDR3 coding DNA: TGCAGTGCTAGTTATCAAGGGGGCGCGGAATCACCCCTCCACTTT. It yields the protein CSASYQGGAESPLHF.

This clonotype was observed a handful of times. A clone one base away is much larger, so this may be a read error. The J gene is TRBJ2-7, the V gene TRBV20-1; D may correspond to TRBD1 or TRBD2 (6 bases each). The ends were cut back, 7 bases at V and 4 bases at J, with 29 bases in the middle. This CDR3 spans 17 amino acids. Germline V gene lookup returns CDR1 DFQATT and CDR2 SNEGSKA (reference sequence). CDR3 protein: CSGRGDGPRSNRYEQYF. The DNA for the CDR3 is TGCAGTGGGAGGGGGGACGGTCCCAGGTCGAACCGGTACGAGCAGTACTTC.

The table lists this clonotype with many counts. The chain carries TRBV5-1 and TRBJ2-1, with TRBD2 identical over 8 bases. The V gene end was trimmed by 2 bases and the J gene end by 8 bases; junction bases not matched to a gene: 12. Germline V gives CDR1 SGHRS, CDR2 YFSETQ. The CDR3 spans 16 residues. CDR3 nucleotides: TGCGCCAGCAGCTTCCGGGAGGGGTACTCTAGGGATGAGCAGTTCTTC. This gives the protein CASSFREGYSRDEQFF.

This clonotype occurred many times. The chain employs TRBV29-1 and TRBJ1-1; a weak D match, TRBD1 (5 bases). Germline CDR1 and CDR2: SQVTM and ANQGSEA. The CDR3 has 13 amino acids. The V and J ends lost 4 bases and 0 bases respectively, with 9 bases between them. DNA of the CDR3: TGCAGCGTTGTGGACACGATGAACACTGAAGCTTTCTTT. Translating it yields CSVVDTMNTEAFF.

This clonotype was recorded many times. V usage is TRBV5-1 and J usage is TRBJ2-2; 9 bases fit TRBD1. CDR1 and CDR2 from the germline V gene are SGHRS and YFSETQ. The CDR3 covers 17 residues. Trimming cost V 4 bases and J 2 bases; bases outside gene matches: 9. The CDR3 DNA reads TGCGCCAGCAGCCCCTCTCCGGGACAGGGTAACACCGGGGAGCTGTTTTTT. Amino acids: CASSPSPGQGNTGELFF. The variable domain in full, with the rest retrieved from reference TRBV5-1 and TRBJ2-2, is KAGVTQTPRYLIKTRGQQVTLSCSPISGHRSVSWYQQTPGQGLQFLFEYFSETQRNKGNFPGRFSGRQFSNSRSEMNVSTLELGDSALYLCASSPSPGQGNTGELFFGEGSRLTVL.

This clonotype was seen repeatedly, ten times or more. The genes are TRBV20-1 and TRBJ1-5, with 8 nucleotides matching TRBD1. Germline-derived CDR1 and CDR2 are DFQATT and SNEGSKA (reference sequence). CDR3 length: 14 amino acids. The trim removed 7 bases at V and 3 bases at J, leaving 8 bases unmatched. Here the CDR3 DNA reads TGCAGTGGAACAGGGGGTCTAACCAATCAGCCCCAGCATTTT. It specifies CSGTGGLTNQPQHF.

This clonotype occurred many times. This rearrangement joins TRBV5-1 to TRBJ2-4, with no clear D. Germline CDR1 and CDR2: SGHRS and YFSETQ. Trimming left V 0 bases short and J 1 base short, with 5 bases between. The CDR3 runs 14 residues. The CDR3 spells CASSLAGAKNIQYF. The CDR3 nucleotides are TGCGCCAGCAGCTTGGCCGGGGCCAAAAACATTCAGTACTTC. The full variable domain, its missing parts supplied by reference TRBV5-1 and TRBJ2-4, is KAGVTQTPRYLIKTRGQQVTLSCSPISGHRSVSWYQQTPGQGLQFLFEYFSETQRNKGNFPGRFSGRQFSNSRSEMNVSTLELGDSALYLCASSLAGAKNIQYFGAGTRLSVL.

About this clonotype itself: A read error may explain this, as a much larger clone is one base away. J is TRBJ2-7 and V is TRBV5-5; D gene ambiguous. Trimming took off 1 base at V and 5 bases at J, with 10 bases between the two ends. The CDR3 spans 13 residues. Germline CDR1 reads SGHKS; CDR2 reads YYEKEE (reference sequence). CDR3 residues: CASSLKSFHEQYF. The DNA for the CDR3 is TGTGCCAGCAGCTTGAAGAGCTTCCACGAGCAGTACTTC.

This clonotype has a count of ten or more. This chain uses TRBV28 with TRBJ2-5; TRBD1 aligns across 9 bases. Per germline, CDR1 MDHEN and CDR2 SYDVKM. CDR3 length equals 13 residues. V was clipped by 7 bases and J by 6 bases; unmatched bases: 6. CDR3 nucleotide sequence: TGTGCCAGCATTCTTGACAGGGGGAAGACCCAGTACTTC. It is translated as CASILDRGKTQYF.

At least ten counts were recorded for this clonotype. Its ends do not fully match the called genes, so a read error is possible. The chain links TRBV12-3 or TRBV12-4 to TRBJ1-3; 10 bases map to TRBD1. CDR3 length: 12 amino acids. CDR3: CASSQAGTGENF. The CDR3 nucleotides read TGTGCCAGCAGCCAGGCCGGGACAGGGGAGAATTTT.

This clonotype came up many times. The rearrangement uses TRBV20-1 and TRBJ2-1; possible D gene TRBD2, 6 bases. V lost 5 bases to trimming and J lost 6 bases, with 11 bases between them. CDR3 length equals 12 residues. In germline, CDR1 is DFQATT, CDR2 SNEGSKA (reference sequence). CDR3 region: CSAGDLPNEQFF. The CDR3 DNA reads as TGCAGTGCTGGGGACTTACCCAATGAGCAGTTCTTC.

This clonotype was detected ten times or more. The chain is built from TRBV10-3 and TRBJ2-7; TRBD1 matches at 7 bases. Germline values: CDR1 ENHRY, CDR2 SYGVKD. V dropped 6 bases and J dropped 6; count of bases not matched to a gene: 11. The CDR3 loop spans 14 amino acids. The CDR3: CAIRRDSAMGEQYF. In nucleotides, the CDR3 is TGTGCCATCAGACGGGACAGCGCTATGGGCGAGCAGTACTTC.

This clonotype was picked up many times. V usage is TRBV12-3 or TRBV12-4 and J usage is TRBJ2-3, with no clear D. This CDR3 has 17 amino acids. V gave up 3 bases and J gave up 4 bases, with 20 bases separating them. This CDR3 reads CASSFLTSSRTADTQYF. For the CDR3, the DNA is TGTGCCAGCAGTTTTCTTACGAGTAGCAGAACTGCAGATACGCAGTATTTT.

This clonotype was picked up many times. The chain carries TRBV12-3 or TRBV12-4 and TRBJ2-3, with a tentative D call TRBD1 (6 bases). This CDR3 comprises 15 residues. Trimming left V 2 bases short and J 0 bases short, with 9 bases between. In nucleotides, the CDR3 is TGTGCCAGCAGTTTACGGCAGGGGAGCACAGATACGCAGTATTTT. The encoded protein is CASSLRQGSTDTQYF.

Many counts were recorded for this clonotype. The rearrangement joins TRBV10-3 to TRBJ2-1; TRBD2 matches at 11 bases. Germline CDR1 ENHRY, CDR2 SYGVKD. Germline trimming cut 6 bases from V and 1 base from J; bases unmatched to any gene: 2. This CDR3 is built from 15 residues. The CDR3 region is CAISGTSGSYNEQFF. The CDR3 bases are TGTGCCATCAGCGGGACTAGCGGTTCCTACAATGAGCAGTTCTTC.

This clonotype was seen at least ten times. The chain uses TRBV11-2 and TRBJ1-4, with TRBD1 matching 7 bases. The germline gives CDR1 SGHAT, CDR2 FQNNGV. There are 15 residues in the CDR3. J lost 7 bases, V lost 6 bases, and 11 bases had no gene match. The CDR3 sequence is CASSRNRGSGEKLFF. The CDR3 DNA sequence: TGTGCCAGCAGTCGTAACAGGGGTTCTGGTGAAAAACTGTTTTTT.